What follows are 21 T cell receptor beta chains derived from one specimen sequenced in a study of blood T cell repertoires in COVID-19. Generated by immunoSEQ multiplex PCR, the TCRdb table keeps only in-frame clones and is missing some. The data contain 100,000 to 120,000 clones, 72% of them singletons. Source material: peripheral blood. These receptors all come from a woman between 55 and 75 years old with acute or convalescent COVID-19.

This clone was observed once. This chain links TRBV2 with TRBJ2-7, with D possibly being TRBD1 (6 bases). The CDR3 consists of 12 residues. The germline V gene has CDR1 SNHLY and CDR2 FYNNEI. The V end lost 2 bases, the J end lost 6 bases, and 8 bases lay between the germline ends. DNA for the CDR3: TGTGCCAGCAGTGAACAGGGGACCGAGCAGTACTTC. Translated: CASSEQGTEQYF. Looking up the rest from reference TRBV2 and TRBJ2-7 gives the full variable domain: EPEVTQTPSHQVTQMGQEVILRCVPISNHLYFYWYRQILGQKVEFLVSFYNNEISEKSEIFDDQFSVERPDGSNFTLKIRSTKLEDSAMYFCASSEQGTEQYFGPGTRLTVT.

This clone was seen ten or more times. The chain recombines TRBV3-1 (or the pseudogene TRBV3-2) with TRBJ2-7; 7 positions agree with TRBD1. CDR1 is LGHDT and CDR2 is YNNKEL in the germline V gene (reference sequence). CDR3 length: 14 amino acids. The junction had 3 bases not matched to a gene; V was cut back by 4 bases and J by 0 bases. The CDR3 DNA is TGTGCCAGCAGCCCAGGGACAGTCTCCTACGAGCAGTACTTC. Its translation: CASSPGTVSYEQYF.

The chain combines TRBV18 with TRBJ2-7; D ambiguous. Germline V gene lookup returns CDR1 KGHSH and CDR2 LQKENI. V lost 5 bases and J 10 bases, leaving 18 bases between the germline ends. The CDR3 is 13 residues long. DNA of the CDR3: TGTGCCAGCTCATCCCGTGGAACGGAGATACAGTACTTC. Translation gives CASSSRGTEIQYF.

The rearrangement links TRBV4-3 to TRBJ1-3; D is unresolved. With 0 bases removed from V and 2 bases from J, the gap between germline ends came to 14 bases. The CDR3 is 17 amino acids. Per the germline V gene, CDR1 is LGHNA and CDR2 is YSLEER. The DNA of the CDR3 is TGCGCCAGCAGCCAAGATCGTTCTGGAGCAGCTGGAAACACCATATATTTT. Translating it yields CASSQDRSGAAGNTIYF.

A few counts support this clone. The V gene is TRBV19, the J gene TRBJ1-6; 7 bases match TRBD1. CDR1 is LNHDA and CDR2 is SQIVND in the germline V gene (reference sequence). V trimming: 4 bases; J trimming: 4 bases; junction bases outside the gene matches: 1. This CDR3 spans 14 amino acids. In DNA form, the CDR3 reads TGTGCCAGTAGTAGACAGGGTTATAATTCACCCCTCCACTTT. Amino acid sequence: CASSRQGYNSPLHF.

The chain employs TRBV3-1 (or the pseudogene TRBV3-2) and TRBJ1-3; 9 bases are a match to TRBD1. The V gene's germline CDR1 is LGHDT and CDR2 YNNKEL (reference sequence). This CDR3 region has 14 residues. J lost 11 bases, V lost 3 bases, and 8 bases had no gene match. The CDR3 coding sequence is TGTGCCAGCAGCCAGGGAACAGGGGGCTTGGCCATATATTTT. Translated, it gives CASSQGTGGLAIYF.

The chain couples TRBV9 to TRBJ1-2; TRBD1 is a possible D gene (5 bases). Germline lookup yields CDR1 SGDLS and CDR2 YYNGEE. Trimming cost V 3 bases and J 3 bases, with 15 bases left between them. The CDR3 runs to 15 residues. The CDR3 reads CASSGGAWEDYGYTF. The CDR3 DNA reads as TGTGCCAGCAGCGGAGGGGCGTGGGAGGACTATGGCTACACCTTC.

The count of this clone is one. V usage is TRBV7-8 and J usage is TRBJ2-5; 8 positions agree with TRBD1. CDR3 length equals 13 residues. The V and J ends lost 5 bases and 5 bases, in that order; junction bases with no gene match: 4. Looked up from germline, CDR1 is SGHVS and CDR2 is FQNEAQ. The CDR3 DNA is TGTGCCAGCAGCCAGGGACAGGCGGAGACCCAGTACTTC. It encodes CASSQGQAETQYF.

CDR3 coding DNA: TGTGCCAGCCAAATGGCTGGGGGCGGTTACGAGCAGTACTTC. Translation: CASQMAGGGYEQYF. V usage is TRBV28 and J usage is TRBJ2-7; a weak D match, TRBD1 (6 bases). CDR1 and CDR2 from the germline V gene are MDHEN and SYDVKM. The CDR3 runs to 14 residues. Trimming stripped 8 bases from V and 4 bases from J, with 18 bases between.

In its sample, this clone was seen many times. The gene calls are TRBV18 and TRBJ1-1; D not resolved. V lost 1 base, J lost 1 base, and 16 bases lay in between. The CDR3 spans 17 residues. CDR1 KGHSH and CDR2 LQKENI come from the germline V gene. CDR3 nucleotide sequence: TGTGCCAGCTCACCACGGTTCGGGGAAACGGGGAACACTGAAGCTTTCTTT. The encoded protein is CASSPRFGETGNTEAFF.

Turning to this clone: The same CDR3 is also encoded by other DNA sequences in this sample. The V and J genes are TRBV28 and TRBJ1-5, with D tentatively TRBD1 (5 bases). Germline V gives CDR1 MDHEN, CDR2 SYDVKM. Trimming left V 5 bases short and J 1 base short, with 12 bases between. This CDR3 is 15 amino acids long. The CDR3 region has the DNA TGTGCCAGCAGTCTGTCGGGGGGGAGCAATCAGCCCCAGCATTTT. It encodes CASSLSGGSNQPQHF.

V usage is TRBV30 and J usage is TRBJ1-3; D is possibly TRBD1 (5 bases). Trimming shortened V by 6 bases and J by 3 bases, and 9 bases separated the two germline ends. This CDR3 comprises 12 residues. The germline V gene encodes CDR1 GTSNPN and CDR2 SVGIG (reference sequence). The CDR3 DNA sequence: TGTGCCTGTCAGGGCGGTGGAAACACCATATATTTT. Translated, it gives CACQGGGNTIYF.

This chain joins TRBV4-3 and TRBJ2-7; 8 bases map to TRBD1. The CDR3 consists of 17 residues. V lost 0 bases and J lost 1; bases outside the gene matches: 8. Germline CDR1 reads LGHNA; CDR2 reads YSLEER. CDR3 coding DNA: TGCGCCAGCAGCCAAGATCGCGGCAGGGGGCCTTCCTACGAGCAGTACTTC. It specifies CASSQDRGRGPSYEQYF.

This clone appeared a single time. The genes are TRBV5-5 and TRBJ2-2; possibly TRBD2 for D (6 bases). V was trimmed by 3 bases and J by 8 bases, leaving 14 bases between them. Germline-derived CDR1 and CDR2 are SGHKS and YYEKEE (reference sequence). The CDR3 length is 14 residues. In DNA form, the CDR3 reads TGTGCCAGCAGCTGGGAAGCGGGTTTGGGGGAGCTGTTTTTT. This encodes CASSWEAGLGELFF.

This sequence joins TRBV24-1 and TRBJ2-7, with 10 bases aligning to TRBD1. The V and J ends lost 3 bases and 5 bases, in that order; junction bases with no gene match: 9. CDR1 and CDR2 (germline): KGHDR, SFDVKD. This CDR3 has 16 residues. Here the CDR3 reads CATSDTSGTGEDEQYF. The CDR3 DNA reads TGTGCCACCAGTGATACTTCCGGGACAGGGGAAGACGAGCAGTACTTC.

V gene TRBV7-2 combines with J gene TRBJ1-5, with D possibly matching TRBD1 (6 bases). The germline V and J ends were trimmed by 3 bases and 4 bases, with 13 bases remaining between them. The CDR3 runs 15 residues. CDR1 and CDR2 (germline): SGHTA, FQGNSA. Here the CDR3 DNA reads TGTGCCAGCAGCTTGGGGGCTACGGTGAATCAGCCCCAGCATTTT. Amino acid sequence: CASSLGATVNQPQHF.

J is TRBJ2-7 and V is TRBV3-1 (or the pseudogene TRBV3-2); possibly TRBD2 for D (6 bases). The CDR3 runs to 15 residues. Per the germline V gene, CDR1 is LGHDT and CDR2 is YNNKEL (reference sequence). The ends were cut back, 4 bases at V and 2 bases at J, with 15 bases in the middle. The CDR3 nucleotides are TGTGCCAGCAGCCGCCGACTAGGTTTTGCCTACGAGCAGTACTTC. This translates into CASSRRLGFAYEQYF.

V usage is TRBV7-2 and J usage is TRBJ1-6; a possible D gene is TRBD1 (5 bases). Germline assignment: CDR1 SGHTA and CDR2 FQGNSA. There are 13 residues in the CDR3. The V end was cut by 0 bases, the J end by 13 bases, with 10 bases between. The CDR3 sequence: CASSLAGGDPLHF. CDR3 nucleotide sequence: TGTGCCAGCAGCTTAGCGGGGGGGGATCCCCTCCACTTT.

As DNA, the CDR3 is TGTGCCAGCAGCTTGGGGTCCGACAGCGTCTATGGCTACACCTTC. Amino acid sequence: CASSLGSDSVYGYTF. The J gene is TRBJ1-2, the V gene TRBV11-1, with D possibly TRBD1 on 5 matching bases. CDR3 length: 15 amino acids. V was cut by 3 bases and J by 4 bases, with 15 bases left in between. The germline V gene encodes CDR1 SGHAT and CDR2 FQDESV (reference sequence).

This chain connects TRBV5-1 to TRBJ1-1, with TRBD1 matching 11 bases. CDR1 and CDR2 from the germline V gene are SGHRS and YFSETQ. The CDR3 is made up of 16 amino acids. With V trimmed by 4 bases and J by 1 base, 6 bases remained unmatched. The CDR3 loop reads CASSKGQGVGNTEAFF. Written as DNA, the CDR3 is TGCGCCAGCAGCAAGGGACAGGGGGTCGGGAACACTGAAGCTTTCTTT.

This clone was counted a single time. The chain is built from TRBV7-3 and TRBJ2-3, with 8 positions matching TRBD2. There are 17 residues in the CDR3. Trimming took 3 bases from V and 3 from J; bases not matched to a gene: 11. CDR1 and CDR2 (germline): SGHTA, FQGTGA. The CDR3 reads CASSFLPSGGRTDTQYF. The CDR3 DNA reads TGTGCCAGCAGCTTTCTCCCAAGCGGGGGAAGGACAGATACGCAGTATTTT. Complete variable domain (other parts from reference TRBV7-3 and TRBJ2-3): GAGVSQTPSNKVTEKGKYVELRCDPISGHTALYWYRQSLGQGPEFLIYFQGTGAADDSGLPNDRFFAVRPEGSVSTLKIQRTERGDSAVYLCASSFLPSGGRTDTQYFGPGTRLTVL.